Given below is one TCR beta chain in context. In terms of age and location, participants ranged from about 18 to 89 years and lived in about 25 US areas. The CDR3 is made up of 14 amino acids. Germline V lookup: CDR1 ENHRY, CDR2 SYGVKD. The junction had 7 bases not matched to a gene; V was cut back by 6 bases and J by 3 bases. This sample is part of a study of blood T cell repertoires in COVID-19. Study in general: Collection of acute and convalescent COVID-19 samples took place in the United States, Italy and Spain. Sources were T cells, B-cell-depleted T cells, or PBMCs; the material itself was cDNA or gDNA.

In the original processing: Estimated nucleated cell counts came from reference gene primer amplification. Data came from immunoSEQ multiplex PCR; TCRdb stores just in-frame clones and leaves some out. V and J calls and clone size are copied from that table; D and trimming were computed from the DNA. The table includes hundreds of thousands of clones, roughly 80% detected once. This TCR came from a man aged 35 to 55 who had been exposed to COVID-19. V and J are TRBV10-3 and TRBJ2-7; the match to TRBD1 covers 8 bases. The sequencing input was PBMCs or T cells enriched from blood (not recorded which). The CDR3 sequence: CAIRETGAGYEQYF. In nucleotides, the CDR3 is TGTGCCATCAGAGAGACAGGGGCGGGCTACGAGCAGTACTTC.